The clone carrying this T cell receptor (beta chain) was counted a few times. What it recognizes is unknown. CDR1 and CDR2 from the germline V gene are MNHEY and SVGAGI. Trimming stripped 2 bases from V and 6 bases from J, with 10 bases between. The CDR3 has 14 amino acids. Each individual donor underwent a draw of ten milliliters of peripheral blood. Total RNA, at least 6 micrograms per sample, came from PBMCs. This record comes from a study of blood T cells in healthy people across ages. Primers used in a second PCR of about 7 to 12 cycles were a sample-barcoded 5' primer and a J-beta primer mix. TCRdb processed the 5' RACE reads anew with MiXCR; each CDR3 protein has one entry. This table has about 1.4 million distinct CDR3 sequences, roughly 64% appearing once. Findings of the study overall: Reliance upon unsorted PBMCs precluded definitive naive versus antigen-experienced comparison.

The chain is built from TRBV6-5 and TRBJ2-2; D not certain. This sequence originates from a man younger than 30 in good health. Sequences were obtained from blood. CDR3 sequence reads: CASSYRSKAGELFF. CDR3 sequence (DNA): TGTGCCAGCAGTTACCGCAGTAAGGCCGGGGAGCTGTTTTTT.